This TCR beta chain was sequenced in a study of CD8 T cells in Susac syndrome. On the study more broadly: The sequenced Susac syndrome patients included more than five who had clinically active disease and eight or nine who were in remission. Treatment status at blood draw for the Susac syndrome patients was therapy-naive, corticosteroids, or intravenous immunoglobulin alone.

An amount of RNA that ranged from 0.5 to 1 ug was reverse transcribed with random hexamers. From the immunoSEQ multiplex PCR reads, TCRdb called clonotypes with MiXCR, one entry per CDR3 protein. Of roughly 150,000 distinct CDR3 sequences in the sample, approximately 94% were seen once. The V gene's germline CDR1 is SGDLS and CDR2 YYNGEE. V gave up 4 bases and J gave up 2 bases, with 10 bases separating them. This CDR3 is 14 amino acids long. The T cells that were sequenced for TCR beta were CD8+ and CD4+ cells from blood. The rearrangement joins TRBV9 to TRBJ2-1, with a weak D call TRBD2 (6 bases). The sequence was collected from a human donor with Susac syndrome. The sample comprised CD4+ T cells from PBMCs. In nucleotides, the CDR3 is TGTGCCAGCAGCAAAGCGGGCGCCTACAATGAGCAGTTCTTC. Translating gives CASSKAGAYNEQFF.